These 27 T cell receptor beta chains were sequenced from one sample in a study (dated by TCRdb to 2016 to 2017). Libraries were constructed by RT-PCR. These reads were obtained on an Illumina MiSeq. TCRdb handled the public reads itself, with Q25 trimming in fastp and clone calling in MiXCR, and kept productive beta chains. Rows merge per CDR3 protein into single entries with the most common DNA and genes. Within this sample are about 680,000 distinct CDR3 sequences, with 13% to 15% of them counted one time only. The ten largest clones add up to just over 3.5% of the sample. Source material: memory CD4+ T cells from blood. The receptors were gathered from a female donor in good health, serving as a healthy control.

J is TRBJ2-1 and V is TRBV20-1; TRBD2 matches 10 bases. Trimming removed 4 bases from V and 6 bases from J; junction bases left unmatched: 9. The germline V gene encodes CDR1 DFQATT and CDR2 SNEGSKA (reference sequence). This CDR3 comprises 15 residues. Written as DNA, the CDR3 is TGCAGTGCTAATCAACCTAGCGGGAGTGTCAATGAGCAGTTCTTC. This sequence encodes CSANQPSGSVNEQFF.

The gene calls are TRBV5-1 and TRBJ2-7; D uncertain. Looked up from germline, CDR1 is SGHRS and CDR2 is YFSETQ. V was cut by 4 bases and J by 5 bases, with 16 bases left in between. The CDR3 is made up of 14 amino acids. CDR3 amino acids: CASSLGFPVNEQYF. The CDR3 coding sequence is TGCGCCAGCAGCCTGGGTTTCCCGGTCAACGAGCAGTACTTC. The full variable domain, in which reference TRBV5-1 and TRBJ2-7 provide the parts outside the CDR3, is KAGVTQTPRYLIKTRGQQVTLSCSPISGHRSVSWYQQTPGQGLQFLFEYFSETQRNKGNFPGRFSGRQFSNSRSEMNVSTLELGDSALYLCASSLGFPVNEQYFGPGTRLTVT.

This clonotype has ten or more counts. The CDR3 region is CASSLDRRWQFF. CDR3 nucleotides: TGTGCCAGCAGCTTGGACAGGCGGTGGCAGTTCTTC. This rearrangement joins TRBV5-4 to TRBJ2-1, with D possibly TRBD1 on 5 matching bases. Germline CDR1 reads SGHNT; CDR2 reads YYREEE (reference sequence). CDR3 length: 12 amino acids. Trimming shortened V by 0 bases and J by 12 bases, and 10 bases separated the two germline ends.

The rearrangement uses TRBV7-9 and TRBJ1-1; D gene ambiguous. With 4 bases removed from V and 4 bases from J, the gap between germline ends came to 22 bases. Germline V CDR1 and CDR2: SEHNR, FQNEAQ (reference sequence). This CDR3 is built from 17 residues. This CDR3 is CASSSFITDWKGTEAFF. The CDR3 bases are TGTGCCAGCAGCTCATTTATCACAGACTGGAAGGGCACTGAAGCTTTCTTT. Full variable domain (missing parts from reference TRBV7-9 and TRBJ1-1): DTGVSQNPRHKITKRGQNVTFRCDPISEHNRLYWYRQTLGQGPEFLTYFQNEAQLEKSRLLSDRFSAERPKGSFSTLEIQRTEQGDSAMYLCASSSFITDWKGTEAFFGQGTRLTVV.

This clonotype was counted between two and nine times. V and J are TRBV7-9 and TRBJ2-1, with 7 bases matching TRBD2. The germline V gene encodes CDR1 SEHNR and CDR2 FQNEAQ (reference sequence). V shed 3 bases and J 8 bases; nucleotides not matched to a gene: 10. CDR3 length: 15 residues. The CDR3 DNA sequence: TGTGCCAGCAGCTTTTTTCCACTAGCGTCCCATGAGCAGTTCTTC. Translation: CASSFFPLASHEQFF.

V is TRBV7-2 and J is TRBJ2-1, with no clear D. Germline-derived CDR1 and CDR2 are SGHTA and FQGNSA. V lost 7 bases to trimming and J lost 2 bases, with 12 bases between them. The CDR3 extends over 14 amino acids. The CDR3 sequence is CASTPATPYNEQFF. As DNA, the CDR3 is TGTGCCAGCACCCCGGCAACCCCCTACAATGAGCAGTTCTTC.

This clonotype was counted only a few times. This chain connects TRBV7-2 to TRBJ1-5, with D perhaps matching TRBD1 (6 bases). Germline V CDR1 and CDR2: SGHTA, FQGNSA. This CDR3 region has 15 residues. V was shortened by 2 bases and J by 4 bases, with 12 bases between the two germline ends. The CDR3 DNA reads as TGTGCCAGCAGCTTAAACGCAGGGGTGAATCAGCCCCAGCATTTT. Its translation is CASSLNAGVNQPQHF.

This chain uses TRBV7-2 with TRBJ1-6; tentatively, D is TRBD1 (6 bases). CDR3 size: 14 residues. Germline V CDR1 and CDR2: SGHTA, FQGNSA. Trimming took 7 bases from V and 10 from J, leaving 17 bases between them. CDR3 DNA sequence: TGTGCCAGCACCCATTACGGGCAGGGGTCACCCCTCCACTTT. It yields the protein CASTHYGQGSPLHF. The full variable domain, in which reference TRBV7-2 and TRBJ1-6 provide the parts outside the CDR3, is GAGVSQSPSNKVTEKGKDVELRCDPISGHTALYWYRQSLGQGLEFLIYFQGNSAPDKSGLPSDRFSAERTGGSVSTLTIQRTQQEDSAVYLCASTHYGQGSPLHFGNGTRLTVT.

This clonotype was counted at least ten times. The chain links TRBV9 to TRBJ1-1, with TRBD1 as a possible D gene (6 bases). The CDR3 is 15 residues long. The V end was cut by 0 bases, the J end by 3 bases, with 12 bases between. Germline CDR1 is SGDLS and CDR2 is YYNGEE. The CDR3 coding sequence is TGTGCCAGCAGCGTAGATGGGGGCGCGTACACTGAAGCTTTCTTT. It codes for CASSVDGGAYTEAFF. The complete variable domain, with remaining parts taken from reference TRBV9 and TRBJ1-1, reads DSGVTQTPKHLITATGQRVTLRCSPRSGDLSVYWYQQSLDQGLQFLIQYYNGEERAKGNILERFSAQQFPDLHSELNLSSLELGDSALYFCASSVDGGAYTEAFFGQGTRLTVV.

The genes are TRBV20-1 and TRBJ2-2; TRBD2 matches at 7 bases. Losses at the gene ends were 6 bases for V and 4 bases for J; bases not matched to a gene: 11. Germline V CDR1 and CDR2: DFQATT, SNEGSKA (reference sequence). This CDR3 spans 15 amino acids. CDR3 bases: TGCAGTGCCACCTCCGCGGGAGAGAGCACCGGGGAGCTGTTTTTT. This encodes CSATSAGESTGELFF.

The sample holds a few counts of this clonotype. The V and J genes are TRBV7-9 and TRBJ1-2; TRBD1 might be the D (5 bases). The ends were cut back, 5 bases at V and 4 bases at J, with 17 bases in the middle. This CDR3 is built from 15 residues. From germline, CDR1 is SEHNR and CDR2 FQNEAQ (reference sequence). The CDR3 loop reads CASSPRDPRAYGYTF. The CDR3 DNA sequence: TGTGCCAGCAGCCCGCGGGACCCGAGGGCCTATGGCTACACCTTC.

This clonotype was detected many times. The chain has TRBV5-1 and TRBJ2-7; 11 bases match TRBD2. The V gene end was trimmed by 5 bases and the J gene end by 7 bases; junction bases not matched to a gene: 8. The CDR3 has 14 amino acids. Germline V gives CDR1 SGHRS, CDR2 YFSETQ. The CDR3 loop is CASSKTSGTPEQYF. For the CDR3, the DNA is TGCGCCAGCAGTAAGACTAGCGGGACCCCTGAGCAGTACTTC.

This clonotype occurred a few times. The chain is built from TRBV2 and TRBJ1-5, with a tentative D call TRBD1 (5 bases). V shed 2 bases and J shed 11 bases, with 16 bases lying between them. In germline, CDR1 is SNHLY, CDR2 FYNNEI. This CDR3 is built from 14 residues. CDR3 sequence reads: CASSERAGPGAQHF. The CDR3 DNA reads TGTGCCAGCAGTGAAAGGGCAGGTCCGGGGGCCCAGCATTTT.

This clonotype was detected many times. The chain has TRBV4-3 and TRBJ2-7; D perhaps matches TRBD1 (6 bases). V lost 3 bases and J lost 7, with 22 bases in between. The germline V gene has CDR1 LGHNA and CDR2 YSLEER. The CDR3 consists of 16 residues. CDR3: CASSQTDRDILSEQYF. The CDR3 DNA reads TGCGCCAGCAGCCAGACAGACCGGGACATCCTTTCGGAGCAGTACTTC.

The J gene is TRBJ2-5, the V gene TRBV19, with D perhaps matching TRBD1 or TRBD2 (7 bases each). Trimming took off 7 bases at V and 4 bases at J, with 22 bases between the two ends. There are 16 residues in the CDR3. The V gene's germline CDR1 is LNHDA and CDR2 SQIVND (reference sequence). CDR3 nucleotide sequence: TGTGCCAGTACGGCCGGGGGGAGACAGGGCGGAGAGACCCAGTACTTC. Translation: CASTAGGRQGGETQYF.

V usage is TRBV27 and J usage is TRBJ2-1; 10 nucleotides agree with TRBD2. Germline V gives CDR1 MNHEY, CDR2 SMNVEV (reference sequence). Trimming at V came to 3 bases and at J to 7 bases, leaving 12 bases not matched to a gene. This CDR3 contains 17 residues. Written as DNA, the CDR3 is TGTGCCAGCAGTTTGGATAGACGGCTAGCGGGAGAAAATGAGCAGTTCTTC. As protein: CASSLDRRLAGENEQFF.

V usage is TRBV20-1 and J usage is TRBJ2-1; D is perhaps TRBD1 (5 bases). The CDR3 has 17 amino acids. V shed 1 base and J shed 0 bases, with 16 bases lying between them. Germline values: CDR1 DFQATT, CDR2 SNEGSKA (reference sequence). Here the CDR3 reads CSARVASGQSSYNEQFF. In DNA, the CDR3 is TGCAGTGCTAGAGTGGCTTCCGGACAAAGCTCCTACAATGAGCAGTTCTTC.

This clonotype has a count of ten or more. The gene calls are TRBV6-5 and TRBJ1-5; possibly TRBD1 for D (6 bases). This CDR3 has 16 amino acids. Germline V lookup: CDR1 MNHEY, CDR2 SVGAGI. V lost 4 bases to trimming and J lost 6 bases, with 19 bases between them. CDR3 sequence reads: CASSSNSDRRGQPQHF. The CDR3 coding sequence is TGTGCCAGCAGTTCCAACTCGGACAGACGAGGTCAGCCCCAGCATTTT.

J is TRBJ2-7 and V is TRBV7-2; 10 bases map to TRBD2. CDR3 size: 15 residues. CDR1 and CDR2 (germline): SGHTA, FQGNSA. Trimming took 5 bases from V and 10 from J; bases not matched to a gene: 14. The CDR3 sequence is CASSPYSSGRMGQYF. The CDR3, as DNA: TGTGCCAGCAGCCCCTATTCTAGCGGGAGAATGGGACAGTACTTC.

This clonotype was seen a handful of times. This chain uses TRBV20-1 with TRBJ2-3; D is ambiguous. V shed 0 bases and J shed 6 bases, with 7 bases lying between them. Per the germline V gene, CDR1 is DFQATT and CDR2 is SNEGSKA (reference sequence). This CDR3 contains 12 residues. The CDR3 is CSARDHSDTQYF. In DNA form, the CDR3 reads TGCAGTGCTAGAGACCATTCGGATACGCAGTATTTT.

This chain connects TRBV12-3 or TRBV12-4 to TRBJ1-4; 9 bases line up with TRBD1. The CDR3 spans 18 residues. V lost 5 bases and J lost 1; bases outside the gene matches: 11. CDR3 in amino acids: CASSRPGDRVGTNEKLFF. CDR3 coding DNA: TGTGCCAGCAGTCGACCCGGGGACAGGGTAGGAACTAATGAAAAACTGTTTTTT.

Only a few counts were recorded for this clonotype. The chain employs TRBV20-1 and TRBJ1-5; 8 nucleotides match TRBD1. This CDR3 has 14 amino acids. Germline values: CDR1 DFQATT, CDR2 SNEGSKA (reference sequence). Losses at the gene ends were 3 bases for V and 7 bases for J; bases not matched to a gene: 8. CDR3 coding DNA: TGCAGTGCTAGTCCGCCAGGGGGCATGCAGCCCCAGCATTTT. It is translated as CSASPPGGMQPQHF.

CDR3 in DNA: TGCAGTGCTAGGCCAGACAGGGAAGTGTGGAAAAACATTCAGTACTTC. As protein: CSARPDREVWKNIQYF. The V gene is TRBV20-1, the J gene TRBJ2-4; 7 positions match TRBD1. The CDR3 length is 16 residues. In germline, CDR1 is DFQATT, CDR2 SNEGSKA (reference sequence). V was clipped by 3 bases and J by 4 bases; unmatched bases: 12.

CDR3: CASSLGGGQENEKLFF. In DNA, the CDR3 is TGTGCCAGCAGTTTAGGGGGGGGGCAAGAGAATGAAAAACTGTTTTTT. This rearrangement joins TRBV28 to TRBJ1-4; perhaps TRBD1 as D (6 bases). The germline V and J ends were trimmed by 2 bases and 5 bases, with 15 bases remaining between them. The CDR3 contains 16 residues. Germline V gene sequence: CDR1 MDHEN, CDR2 SYDVKM.

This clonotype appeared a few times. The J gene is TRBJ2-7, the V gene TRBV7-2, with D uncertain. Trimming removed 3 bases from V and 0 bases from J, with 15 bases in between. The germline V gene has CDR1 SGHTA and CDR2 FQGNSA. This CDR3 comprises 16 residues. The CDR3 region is CASSLGLQLSSYEQYF. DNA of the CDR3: TGTGCCAGCAGCTTGGGCCTGCAGCTGAGCTCCTACGAGCAGTACTTC. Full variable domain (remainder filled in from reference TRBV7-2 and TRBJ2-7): GAGVSQSPSNKVTEKGKDVELRCDPISGHTALYWYRQSLGQGLEFLIYFQGNSAPDKSGLPSDRFSAERTGGSVSTLTIQRTQQEDSAVYLCASSLGLQLSSYEQYFGPGTRLTVT.

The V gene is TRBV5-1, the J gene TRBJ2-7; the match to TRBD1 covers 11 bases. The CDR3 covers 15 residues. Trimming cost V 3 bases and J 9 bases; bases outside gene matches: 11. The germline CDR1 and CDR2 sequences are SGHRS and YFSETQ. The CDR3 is CASSSGQGAYLVQYF. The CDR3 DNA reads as TGCGCCAGCAGCTCTGGACAGGGGGCCTATCTCGTGCAGTACTTC.

Here the CDR3 DNA reads TGCGCCAGCAGCCAAGAAAGTGCAGATACGCAGTATTTT. Its protein is CASSQESADTQYF. The chain combines TRBV4-3 with TRBJ2-3; D gene ambiguous. This CDR3 contains 13 residues. Between the trimmed V and J ends, which lost 0 bases and 4 bases, there was a span of 5 bases. Germline V gives CDR1 LGHNA, CDR2 YSLEER.